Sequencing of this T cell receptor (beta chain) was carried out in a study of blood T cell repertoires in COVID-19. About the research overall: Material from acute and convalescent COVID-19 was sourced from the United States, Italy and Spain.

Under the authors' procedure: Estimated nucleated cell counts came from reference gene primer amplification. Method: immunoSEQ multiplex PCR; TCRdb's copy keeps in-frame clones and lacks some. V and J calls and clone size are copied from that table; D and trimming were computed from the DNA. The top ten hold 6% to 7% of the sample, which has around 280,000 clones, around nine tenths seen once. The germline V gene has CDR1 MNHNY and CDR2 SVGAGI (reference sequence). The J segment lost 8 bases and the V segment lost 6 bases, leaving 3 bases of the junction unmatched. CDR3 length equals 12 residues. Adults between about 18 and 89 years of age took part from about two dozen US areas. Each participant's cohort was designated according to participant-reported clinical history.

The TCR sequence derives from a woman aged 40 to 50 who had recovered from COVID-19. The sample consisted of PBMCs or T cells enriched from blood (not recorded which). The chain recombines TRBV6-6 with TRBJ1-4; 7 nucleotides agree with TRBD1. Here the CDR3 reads CASRAGGEKLFF. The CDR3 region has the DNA TGTGCCAGCAGGGCAGGGGGGGAAAAACTGTTTTTT.